Following are 17 T cell receptor beta chains from one sample sequenced in a study of shared clonotypes between healthy human individuals. CD45RO negativity and positive selection for CCR7 defined naive CD8 cells, a population that excluded terminally differentiated effector memory CD45RA+ cells. The data were produced by immunoSEQ multiplex PCR, yet TCRdb's version contains in-frame clones alone and is incomplete. Altogether around 610,000 clones are present, roughly 95% being singletons, with the ten largest covering about 0.11%. The sequenced sample consisted of naive CD8+ T cells sorted from blood. These receptor sequences come from a woman in her 30s in good health.

The chain has TRBV13 and TRBJ2-7; possibly TRBD2 for D (6 bases). Trimming left V 2 bases short and J 7 bases short, with 18 bases between. Per the germline V gene, CDR1 is PRHDT and CDR2 is FYEKMQ (reference sequence). The CDR3 totals 15 residues. DNA of the CDR3: TGTGCCAGCAGCTTATCCCTGGGGGGTCTCTGGGAGCAGTACTTC. Amino acids: CASSLSLGGLWEQYF.

The chain is built from TRBV4-2 and TRBJ1-1, with D possibly TRBD1 on 6 matching bases. Germline lookup yields CDR1 LGHNA and CDR2 YNFKEQ. The CDR3 has 19 residues. Trimming cost V 0 bases and J 4 bases, with 24 bases left between them. CDR3 sequence: CASSQDRQGYLSVATEAFF. The CDR3 nucleotides are TGTGCCAGCAGCCAAGATAGGCAGGGGTACCTTAGCGTGGCCACTGAAGCTTTCTTT.

This chain connects TRBV7-6 to TRBJ1-2; D may be TRBD1 (6 bases). Germline V lookup: CDR1 SGHVS, CDR2 FNYEAQ. The length of the CDR3 is 17 residues. With 0 bases removed from V and 3 bases from J, the gap between germline ends came to 17 bases. CDR3 in DNA: TGTGCCAGCAGCTTAGCCGGTTCAGGGGCACCTTACTATGGCTACACCTTC. This gives the protein CASSLAGSGAPYYGYTF. Filled out from reference TRBV7-6 and TRBJ1-2, the complete variable domain reads GAGVSQSPRYKVTKRGQDVALRCDPISGHVSLYWYRQALGQGPEFLTYFNYEAQQDKSGLPNDRFSAERPEGSISTLTIQRTEQRDSAMYRCASSLAGSGAPYYGYTFGSGTRLTVV.

The chain employs TRBV28 and TRBJ1-6; D not resolved. This CDR3 is built from 13 residues. Germline CDR1 reads MDHEN; CDR2 reads SYDVKM. The V end was cut by 6 bases, the J end by 11 bases, with 14 bases between. The CDR3: CASRTDPWTPLHF. The CDR3 DNA is TGTGCCAGCAGAACCGATCCCTGGACACCCCTCCACTTT.

CDR3 amino acids: CAWSGSDSGRYTDTQYF. The CDR3 bases are TGTGCCTGGAGTGGGTCTGACAGCGGGAGGTATACAGATACGCAGTATTTT. The chain links TRBV30 to TRBJ2-3, with 9 positions matching TRBD2. The CDR3 length is 17 residues. V lost 1 base and J lost 3; bases outside the gene matches: 11. Germline V gives CDR1 GTSNPN, CDR2 SVGIG (reference sequence).

The CDR3 DNA is TGTGCCAGCATCCCGGGGCGGGGTGTGATGGGGGATGACACTGAAGCTTTCTTT. Translation: CASIPGRGVMGDDTEAFF. The gene calls are TRBV7-9 and TRBJ1-1, with a possible D match to TRBD1 (5 bases). The V end was cut by 7 bases, the J end by 3 bases, with 27 bases between. Per germline, CDR1 SEHNR and CDR2 FQNEAQ (reference sequence). The CDR3 is 18 amino acids.

The chain is built from TRBV2 and TRBJ1-2; no clear D gene. Trimming took 2 bases from V and 4 from J, leaving 17 bases between them. The CDR3 sequence is 16 residues long. Germline loops: CDR1 SNHLY, CDR2 FYNNEI. The DNA of the CDR3 is TGTGCCAGCAGTGAAATCTTTGTGGGTGCGCGCTATGGCTACACCTTC. Its translation: CASSEIFVGARYGYTF.

The chain couples TRBV27 to TRBJ2-1; D remains unclear. Germline-derived CDR1 and CDR2 are MNHEY and SMNVEV (reference sequence). Trimming pared 0 bases from V and 10 bases from J, leaving 13 bases between. This CDR3 spans 14 amino acids. Here the CDR3 DNA reads TGTGCCAGCAGTTTATCACACTCTTTCTGGGAGCAGTTCTTC. It codes for CASSLSHSFWEQFF.

The chain carries TRBV7-9 and TRBJ2-2, with D perhaps TRBD1 or TRBD2 (5 bases each). Per germline, CDR1 SEHNR and CDR2 FQNEAQ (reference sequence). Trimming stripped 2 bases from V and 7 bases from J, with 14 bases between. CDR3 length equals 15 residues. In DNA form, the CDR3 reads TGTGCCAGCAGCTTAAGTTGGGGGAAGAACGGGGAGCTGTTTTTT. This sequence encodes CASSLSWGKNGELFF.

The rearrangement uses TRBV13 and TRBJ2-2; D gene unclear. The CDR3 loop spans 18 amino acids. Per the germline V gene, CDR1 is PRHDT and CDR2 is FYEKMQ (reference sequence). The ends were cut back, 2 bases at V and 5 bases at J, with 21 bases in the middle. DNA of the CDR3: TGTGCCAGCAGCTTAAGGTCTCTGGCCGCACAGCCGACCGGGGAGCTGTTTTTT. Protein product: CASSLRSLAAQPTGELFF.

The rearrangement joins TRBV27 to TRBJ1-2, with D perhaps matching TRBD1 (5 bases). This CDR3 is built from 15 residues. The V end lost 6 bases, the J end lost 2 bases, and 16 bases lay between the germline ends. CDR1 and CDR2 from the germline V gene are MNHEY and SMNVEV (reference sequence). CDR3 loop: CASSPIGEKNYGYTF. DNA for the CDR3: TGTGCCAGCAGCCCAATAGGGGAGAAAAACTATGGCTACACCTTC.

The V call is TRBV7-5, the J call TRBJ1-2; the table names TRBD1, a call not compared with the DNA. TRBV7-5 is recorded as a pseudogene. The CDR3 loop spans 16 amino acids. The CDR3 loop reads CVRSLRKTGGGYGYTF. The DNA for the CDR3 is TGTGTCAGAAGCTTAAGAAAGACAGGGGGCGGCTATGGCTACACCTTC.

The chain is built from TRBV6-1 and TRBJ2-1; D perhaps matches TRBD1 (6 bases). CDR1 MNHNS and CDR2 SASEGT come from the germline V gene. The V end lost 6 bases, the J end lost 8 bases, and 17 bases lay between the germline ends. This CDR3 contains 14 residues. For the CDR3, the DNA is TGTGCCAGCAGCTTGGGTTCAGGGGTTGATGAGCAGTTCTTC. Translated: CASSLGSGVDEQFF.

The V call is TRBV13, the J call TRBJ2-7; TRBD2 matches at 8 bases. The CDR3 length is 14 residues. The germline CDR1 and CDR2 sequences are PRHDT and FYEKMQ (reference sequence). Trimming took 8 bases from V and 2 from J; bases not matched to a gene: 8. In DNA, the CDR3 is TGTGCCAGCTCTCTAGCGGGCCTCACCTACGAGCAGTACTTC. It specifies CASSLAGLTYEQYF.

This sequence joins TRBV7-9 and TRBJ1-4, with a weak D call TRBD1 (5 bases). The CDR3 has 13 amino acids. The germline V gene has CDR1 SEHNR and CDR2 FQNEAQ (reference sequence). The ends were cut back, 5 bases at V and 6 bases at J, with 10 bases in the middle. This CDR3 is CASSPGTDEKLFF. In nucleotides, the CDR3 is TGTGCCAGCAGCCCCGGGACGGATGAAAAACTGTTTTTT. Full variable domain (outside the CDR3, taken from reference TRBV7-9 and TRBJ1-4): DTGVSQNPRHKITKRGQNVTFRCDPISEHNRLYWYRQTLGQGPEFLTYFQNEAQLEKSRLLSDRFSAERPKGSFSTLEIQRTEQGDSAMYLCASSPGTDEKLFFGSGTQLSVL.

The chain joins TRBV4-1 to TRBJ2-7, with D uncertain. CDR3 length: 13 amino acids. Germline CDR1 reads MGHRA; CDR2 reads YSYEKL. Trimming shortened V by 0 bases and J by 6 bases, and 9 bases separated the two germline ends. CDR3 in DNA: TGCGCCAGCAGCCAAGATGGGCTGGTCGAGCAGTACTTC. This translates into CASSQDGLVEQYF.

The chain recombines TRBV28 with TRBJ2-2; perhaps TRBD2 as D (5 bases). This CDR3 is built from 18 residues. CDR1 and CDR2 from the germline V gene are MDHEN and SYDVKM. V lost 4 bases and J 1 base, leaving 19 bases between the germline ends. The CDR3, as DNA: TGTGCCAGCAGTTCCGCCGTACACTCAGCGGAGAACACCGGGGAGCTGTTTTTT. This sequence encodes CASSSAVHSAENTGELFF.